The 9 T cell receptor beta chains below all came from one sample that was sequenced in a study of shared clonotypes between healthy human individuals. Profiling relied on immunoSEQ multiplex PCR, and the TCRdb table lists in-frame clones only, not all of them. The sample has 650,000 to 700,000 clones, 90% seen once; the top ten hold less than 40%. The sequencing input was memory CD8+ T cells from PBMCs. Subset: CD45RO+ cells pooled with CCR7-negative TemRA cells. These receptors were taken from a young man in good health. Some clones in this sample may be carry-over from other donors' samples.

The chain joins TRBV7-9 to TRBJ2-5; TRBD2 matches 11 bases. The CDR3 contains 16 residues. Germline CDR1 and CDR2: SEHNR and FQNEAQ (reference sequence). J was trimmed by 1 base and V by 5 bases; bases with no gene match: 6. CDR3 sequence: CASSGAGLAAQETQYF. The CDR3 DNA reads as TGTGCCAGCAGCGGGGCGGGACTAGCGGCCCAAGAGACCCAGTACTTC.

The genes are TRBV7-9 and TRBJ2-3, with D possibly TRBD1 on 6 matching bases. V gave up 5 bases and J gave up 2 bases, with 14 bases separating them. Germline values: CDR1 SEHNR, CDR2 FQNEAQ (reference sequence). The length of the CDR3 is 15 residues. The CDR3 loop reads CASSTRTEITDTQYF. The DNA for the CDR3 is TGTGCCAGCAGCACCAGGACAGAGATCACAGATACGCAGTATTTT.

The chain is built from TRBV27 and TRBJ2-2; a possible D gene is TRBD1 (5 bases). The V gene lost 4 bases and the J gene lost 0 bases, with 21 bases spanning the gap. The germline V gene encodes CDR1 MNHEY and CDR2 SMNVEV (reference sequence). This CDR3 spans 19 amino acids. CDR3 in DNA: TGTGCCAGCAGTTCCCAAAAGGACATCTACTTCGCGAACACCGGGGAGCTGTTTTTT. It translates to CASSSQKDIYFANTGELFF.

The chain is built from TRBV6-1 and TRBJ2-7; 9 bases are shared with TRBD1. Germline CDR1 reads MNHNS; CDR2 reads SASEGT. There are 14 residues in the CDR3. The V gene end was trimmed by 0 bases and the J gene end by 4 bases; junction bases not matched to a gene: 1. The CDR3 DNA reads TGTGCCAGCAGTGAAGCTGGGACAGGGTACGAGCAGTACTTC. It specifies CASSEAGTGYEQYF.

The V gene is TRBV27, the J gene TRBJ1-2, with D unclear. The CDR3 loop spans 14 amino acids. V lost 5 bases to trimming and J lost 2 bases, with 12 bases between them. Germline CDR1 reads MNHEY; CDR2 reads SMNVEV (reference sequence). The CDR3 nucleotides are TGTGCCAGCAGTGGAGGTTGGACCAACTATGGCTACACCTTC. It is translated as CASSGGWTNYGYTF.

This chain links TRBV28 with TRBJ2-1; D unclear. This CDR3 spans 14 amino acids. Trimming took 3 bases from V and 7 from J, leaving 13 bases between them. CDR1 and CDR2 from the germline V gene are MDHEN and SYDVKM. CDR3 sequence: CASSLVEDLNEQFF. CDR3 nucleotide sequence: TGTGCCAGCAGTTTGGTTGAGGATTTGAATGAGCAGTTCTTC.

The chain links TRBV11-2 to TRBJ1-1; D call uncertain. V was trimmed by 2 bases and J by 0 bases, leaving 1 base between them. Germline lookup yields CDR1 SGHAT and CDR2 FQNNGV. The CDR3 is made up of 12 amino acids. CDR3 protein: CASSLMNTEAFF. The CDR3 region has the DNA TGTGCCAGCAGCTTAATGAACACTGAAGCTTTCTTT.

The chain joins TRBV27 to TRBJ2-7; 7 bases agree with TRBD2. This CDR3 contains 13 residues. Trimming at V came to 2 bases and at J to 7 bases, leaving 5 bases not matched to a gene. Germline CDR1 reads MNHEY; CDR2 reads SMNVEV (reference sequence). The CDR3 DNA reads as TGTGCCAGCAGTTTAGACAGAGCGGGGGAGCAGTACTTC. It is translated as CASSLDRAGEQYF.

This rearrangement joins TRBV28 to TRBJ2-1; 14 bases agree with TRBD2. CDR3 length: 14 amino acids. Germline CDR1 reads MDHEN; CDR2 reads SYDVKM. Trimming removed 5 bases from V and 7 bases from J; junction bases left unmatched: 1. CDR3 protein: CASSRTSGRNEQFF. The DNA of the CDR3 is TGTGCCAGCAGTCGGACTAGCGGGAGGAATGAGCAGTTCTTC.